A selection of T cell receptor beta chains follows, all from one sample in a study of naive and memory T cell subsets. TCRdb analysed the UMI-ligation and nested PCR reads with MiXCR anew, one entry per CDR3 protein. The sample contains about 90,000 distinct CDR3 sequences, 11% of which appear only once. The specimen was naive CD4+ T cells from blood. Receptors originate from a human donor in good health. Both conserved end residues are part of each CDR3. A D gene is named only where the DNA matches it firmly. The size field is filled for only some rows; it gives once, few, many or a size class.

clone_size	v_call	j_call	d_call	cdr3_nt	cdr3_aa
few	TRBV5-1	TRBJ1-6	TRBD1	TGCGCCAGCAGCCTCGATCTCCAGGGGGGCAATTCACCCCTCCACTTT	CASSLDLQGGNSPLHF
few	TRBV4-1	TRBJ2-7	NA	TGCGCCAGCAGCCAAGATCCCAGGGGCGTAACCTACGAGCAGTACTTC	CASSQDPRGVTYEQYF
many	TRBV7-6	TRBJ1-1	NA	TGTGCCAGCAGCCCGGACACGTTGAACACTGAAGCTTTCTTT	CASSPDTLNTEAFF
NA	TRBV29-1	TRBJ2-3	TRBD1	TGCAGCGTCCGTCGGGACAGGGGCCCAGATACGCAGTATTTT	CSVRRDRGPDTQYF
NA	TRBV12-3/TRBV12-4	TRBJ2-7	TRBD1	TGTGCCAGCAGGGCCGGGACAGGGGCACGGCGGGGCGAGCAGTACTTC	CASRAGTGARRGEQYF
few	TRBV4-3	TRBJ1-6	NA	TGCGCCAGCAGCCAAGTCACTACATTTAATTCACCCCTCCACTTT	CASSQVTTFNSPLHF
many	TRBV2	TRBJ2-7	NA	TGTGCCAGCGAGGCCCGCCAGGGTCTCTACGAGCAGTACTTC	CASEARQGLYEQYF
NA	TRBV18	TRBJ2-1	TRBD2	TGTGCCAGCTCACGGGGACTAGCGGGGGATAATGAGCAGTTCTTC	CASSRGLAGDNEQFF
NA	TRBV24-1	TRBJ1-5	TRBD1	TGTGCCCGCGGGGCACAGGGGATCAATCAGCCCCAGCATTTT	CARGAQGINQPQHF
NA	TRBV28	TRBJ1-6	NA	TGTGCCAGCAGTTCATTCCCCACAGGGCGGAATTCACCCCTCCACTTT	CASSSFPTGRNSPLHF
many	TRBV9	TRBJ2-3	NA	TGTGCCAGCAGCTCCTCCTTGTCCACAGATACGCAGTATTTT	CASSSSLSTDTQYF
NA	TRBV9	TRBJ2-3	TRBD2	TGTGCCAGCAGCGTAGGACTAGCGGGGGCAGATACGCAGTATTTT	CASSVGLAGADTQYF
many	TRBV7-9	TRBJ2-3	NA	TGTGCCAGCAGGGGTCGGGGGCCCGGGACAGATACGCAGTATTTT	CASRGRGPGTDTQYF
NA	TRBV27	TRBJ2-3	TRBD1	TGTGCCAGCAGTCCGGACAGGGCGATCACAGATACGCAGTATTTT	CASSPDRAITDTQYF
NA	TRBV3-1	TRBJ2-3	NA	TGTGCCAGCAGCCAAGATTTTGGGAGACCAGATACGCAGTATTTT	CASSQDFGRPDTQYF
NA	TRBV7-2	TRBJ2-5	NA	TGTGCCAGCAGGGAACAGGGAGGTTTGGAGACCCAGTACTTC	CASREQGGLETQYF
NA	TRBV6-2/TRBV6-3	TRBJ2-3	NA	TGTGCCAGCAGCACACCTCTCTCGGGAGTAGGAACAGATACGCAGTATTTT	CASSTPLSGVGTDTQYF
NA	TRBV3-1	TRBJ2-1	TRBD1	TGTGCCAGCAGCCAAGCCGGGACAGGGGATTGGAATGAGCAGTTCTTC	CASSQAGTGDWNEQFF
NA	TRBV2	TRBJ2-5	NA	TGTGCCAGCAGTAGAAAAACAGGGCCGGAGACCCAGTACTTC	CASSRKTGPETQYF
many	TRBV24-1	TRBJ2-1	TRBD2	TGTGCCACCAATGGCGGGAGTATAAATGAGCAGTTCTTC	CATNGGSINEQFF
many	TRBV9	TRBJ2-1	NA	TGTGCCAGCGCAGGACTTAACAATGAGCAGTTCTTC	CASAGLNNEQFF
many	TRBV20-1	TRBJ2-1	NA	TGCAGTGCTAGCGGGAAGGACTCCGCCTACAATGAGCAGTTCTTC	CSASGKDSAYNEQFF
few	TRBV11-3	TRBJ2-1	TRBD1	TGTGCCAGCAGCTTCTGGACAGGGCCCCATGAGCAGTTCTTC	CASSFWTGPHEQFF
NA	TRBV12-3/TRBV12-4	TRBJ2-7	TRBD2	TGTGCCAGCAATGGGGGAGGGCCGGAAGAGCAGTACTTC	CASNGGGPEEQYF
many	TRBV7-6	TRBJ2-7	TRBD1	TGTGCCAGCAGCTCGACAGGGTTTGAGCAGTACTTC	CASSSTGFEQYF
NA	TRBV18	TRBJ1-5	TRBD1	TGTGCCAGCTCACCCCAAACAGGGGATAATCAGCCCCAGCATTTT	CASSPQTGDNQPQHF
NA	TRBV7-9	TRBJ2-7	NA	TGTGCCAGCACTGCCGAAGCCAGGGGTGGATACGAGCAGTACTTC	CASTAEARGGYEQYF
few	TRBV12-3/TRBV12-4	TRBJ1-5	NA	TGTGCCAGCAGTTTTGGGACGGGGTTTGAGGGAAATCAGCCCCAGCATTTT	CASSFGTGFEGNQPQHF
many	TRBV7-2	TRBJ2-3	NA	TGTGCCAGCAGCTTAACCCCAGCTCCTACTACGCAGTATTTT	CASSLTPAPTTQYF
NA	TRBV6-5	TRBJ2-1	TRBD2	TGTGCCAGCAGGCTACTAGCGGGGGCGTACAATGAGCAGTTCTTC	CASRLLAGAYNEQFF
many	TRBV9	TRBJ2-1	NA	TGTGCCAGCAGCGTAGACGAGGGCCTCTCCAATGAGCAGTTCTTC	CASSVDEGLSNEQFF
few	TRBV7-3	TRBJ2-3	NA	TGTGCCAGCAGCTTATTTGGGATGTCCCCAGATACGCAGTATTTT	CASSLFGMSPDTQYF
NA	TRBV20-1	TRBJ2-1	NA	TGCAGTGCTATACCGGGACACGAGTTCTTC	CSAIPGHEFF
NA	TRBV29-1	TRBJ2-5	NA	TGCAGCGCCACCCCCAGTGCACAAGAGACCCAGTACTTC	CSATPSAQETQYF
NA	TRBV7-2	TRBJ2-7	TRBD1	TGTGCCAGCAGCACCGGGACAGGGAACGAGCAGTACTTC	CASSTGTGNEQYF
NA	TRBV7-6	TRBJ2-5	NA	TGTGCCAGCAGCCTGGGCACGGAGACCCAGTACTTC	CASSLGTETQYF
many	TRBV2	TRBJ2-7	NA	TGTGCCAGCAGTGAAGGACAGTCCTTTTACGAGCAGTACTTC	CASSEGQSFYEQYF
many	TRBV19	TRBJ2-5	TRBD1	TGTGCCAGTAGTATGGGACAGGGGATTACAGAGACCCAGTACTTC	CASSMGQGITETQYF
few	TRBV28	TRBJ2-5	NA	TGTGCCAGCAGTTTACTAGCAGAGACCCAGTACTTC	CASSLLAETQYF
few	TRBV30	TRBJ2-2	TRBD2	TGTGCCTGGAGGCTAGCGGGAGGGCCTGGGGAGCTGTTTTTT	CAWRLAGGPGELFF
NA	TRBV18	TRBJ1-1	TRBD1	TGTGCCAGCTCACCGATTGCCGGGACAGGGCGTACCAAAAACACTGAAGCTTTCTTT	CASSPIAGTGRTKNTEAFF
NA	TRBV20-1	TRBJ2-3	NA	TGCAGTGCTAGAACGCTAGCGTATAGCACAGATACGCAGTATTTT	CSARTLAYSTDTQYF
NA	TRBV6-6	TRBJ2-3	NA	TGTGCCAGCAGTAGCGGTCGTATCACAGATACGCAGTATTTT	CASSSGRITDTQYF
many	TRBV11-3	TRBJ2-1	TRBD1	TGTGCCAGCAGCTTAGCGGGTATGACATGGGACAGGGGTTCAGATGAGCAGTTCTTC	CASSLAGMTWDRGSDEQFF
few	TRBV3-1	TRBJ1-3	NA	TGTGCCAGCAGCCAAGCCGAGGGCACTGGAAACACCATATATTTT	CASSQAEGTGNTIYF
NA	TRBV19	TRBJ2-1	TRBD2	TGTGCCAGTAGATCACTAGCGGAGTACAATGAGCAGTTCTTC	CASRSLAEYNEQFF
many	TRBV15	TRBJ1-1	NA	TGTGCCACCAGCAGAGATCAGGGAGTGAACACTGAAGCTTTCTTT	CATSRDQGVNTEAFF
NA	TRBV24-1	TRBJ2-5	NA	TGTGCCACCACGGACGGCGGGGAGTTCGACCAAGAGACCCAGTACTTC	CATTDGGEFDQETQYF
NA	TRBV6-2/TRBV6-3	TRBJ2-7	TRBD1	TGTGCCAGCAGTAGGGGGCCCTACGAGCAGTACTTC	CASSRGPYEQYF
few	TRBV6-1	TRBJ2-7	TRBD2	TGTGCCAGCAGTGAAGTCGCTAGCGGGAGTAACGAGCAGTACTTC	CASSEVASGSNEQYF
NA	TRBV6-6	TRBJ2-2	TRBD2	TGTGCCAGCAGTACCCCTGCGGGGGGCAACACCGGGGAGCTGTTTTTT	CASSTPAGGNTGELFF
NA	TRBV28	TRBJ2-5	NA	TGTGCCAGCAGTGAAACCGAGACCCAGTACTTC	CASSETETQYF
few	TRBV12-3/TRBV12-4	TRBJ1-4	TRBD1	TGTGCCAGCAGTTTTAACAGGGGACCTAATGAAAAACTGTTTTTT	CASSFNRGPNEKLFF